What follows describes a single T cell receptor (beta chain). The entry originates in a study of somatic mutations in cytotoxic T cells in rheumatoid arthritis. Profiled with immunoSEQ multiplex PCR; TCRdb holds only in-frame clones, not every one. The sample yields 3,500 to 5,000 clones, just under 80% seen once. The CDR3 is 15 amino acids. Germline lookup yields CDR1 MNHEY and CDR2 SMNVEV (reference sequence). Losses at the gene ends were 3 bases for V and 2 bases for J; bases not matched to a gene: 4. The clonotype was recovered from a woman aged 55-70 years with rheumatoid arthritis. Input material: CD8+ T cells sorted from blood. The chain combines TRBV27 with TRBJ1-3; 7 bases map to TRBD1. CDR3 DNA sequence: TGTGCCAGCAGTTTGCAGGGGGATCCTGGAAACACCATATATTTT. Its translation is CASSLQGDPGNTIYF.